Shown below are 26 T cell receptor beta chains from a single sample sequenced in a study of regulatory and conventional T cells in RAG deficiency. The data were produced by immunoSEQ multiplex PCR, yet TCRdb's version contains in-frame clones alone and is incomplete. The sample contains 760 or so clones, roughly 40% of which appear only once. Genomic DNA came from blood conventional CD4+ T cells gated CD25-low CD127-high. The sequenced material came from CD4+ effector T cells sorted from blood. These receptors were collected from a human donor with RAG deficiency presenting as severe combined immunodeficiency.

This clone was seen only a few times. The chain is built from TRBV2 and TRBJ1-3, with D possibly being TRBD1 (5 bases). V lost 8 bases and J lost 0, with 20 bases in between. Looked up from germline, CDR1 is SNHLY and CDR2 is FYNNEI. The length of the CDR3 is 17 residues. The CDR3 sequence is CASGRVLRGGSGNTIYF. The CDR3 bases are TGTGCCAGCGGAAGGGTTTTAAGGGGCGGCTCTGGAAACACCATATATTTT.

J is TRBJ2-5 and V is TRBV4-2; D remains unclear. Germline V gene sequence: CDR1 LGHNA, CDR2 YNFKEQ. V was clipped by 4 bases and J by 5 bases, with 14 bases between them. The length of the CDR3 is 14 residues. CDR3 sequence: CASSPPTGTETQYF. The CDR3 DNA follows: TGTGCCAGCAGCCCGCCGACCGGCACCGAGACCCAGTACTTC.

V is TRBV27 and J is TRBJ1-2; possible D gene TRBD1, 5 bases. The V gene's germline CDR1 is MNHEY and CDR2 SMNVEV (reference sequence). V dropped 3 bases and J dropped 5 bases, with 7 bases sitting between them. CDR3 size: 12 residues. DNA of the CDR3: TGTGCCAGCAGTTTCCGGGGGTATGGCTACACCTTC. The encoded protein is CASSFRGYGYTF.

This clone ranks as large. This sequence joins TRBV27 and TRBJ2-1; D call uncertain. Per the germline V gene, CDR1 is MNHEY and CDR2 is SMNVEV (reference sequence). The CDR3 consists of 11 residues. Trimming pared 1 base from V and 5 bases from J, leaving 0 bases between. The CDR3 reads CASSLYNEQFF. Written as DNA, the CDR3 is TGTGCCAGCAGTTTATACAATGAGCAGTTCTTC.

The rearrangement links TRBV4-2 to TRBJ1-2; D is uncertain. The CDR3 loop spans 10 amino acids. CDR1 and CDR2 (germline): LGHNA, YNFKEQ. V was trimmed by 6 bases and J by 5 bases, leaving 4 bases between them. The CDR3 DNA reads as TGTGCCAGCAGGTTTTATGGCTACACCTTC. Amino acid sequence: CASRFYGYTF.

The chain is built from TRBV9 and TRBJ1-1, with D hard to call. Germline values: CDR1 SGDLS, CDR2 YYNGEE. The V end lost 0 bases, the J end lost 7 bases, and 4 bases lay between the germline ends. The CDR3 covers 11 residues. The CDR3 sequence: CASSVVNEAFF. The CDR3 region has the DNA TGTGCCAGCAGCGTAGTTAATGAAGCTTTCTTT.

The chain's CDR3 is CASSLGKGNTEAFF. The CDR3 DNA reads TGTGCCAGCAGCCTCGGGAAGGGGAACACTGAAGCTTTCTTT. The rearrangement joins TRBV9 to TRBJ1-1; D is uncertain. This CDR3 comprises 14 residues. CDR1 SGDLS and CDR2 YYNGEE come from the germline V gene. Trimming left V 4 bases short and J 1 base short, with 11 bases between.

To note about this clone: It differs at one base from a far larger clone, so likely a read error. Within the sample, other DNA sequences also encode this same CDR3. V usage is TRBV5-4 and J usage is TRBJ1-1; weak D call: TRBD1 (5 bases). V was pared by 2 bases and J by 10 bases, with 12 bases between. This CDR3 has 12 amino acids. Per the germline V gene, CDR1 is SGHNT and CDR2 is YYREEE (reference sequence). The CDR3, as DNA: TGTGCCAGCAGCTTTGAGGGGATAGGAGCTTTCTTT. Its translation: CASSFEGIGAFF. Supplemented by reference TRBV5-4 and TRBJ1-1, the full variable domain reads ETGVTQSPTHLIKTRGQQVTLRCSSQSGHNTVSWYQQALGQGPQFIFQYYREEENGRGNFPPRFSGLQFPNYSSELNVNALELDDSALYLCASSFEGIGAFFGQGTRLTVV.

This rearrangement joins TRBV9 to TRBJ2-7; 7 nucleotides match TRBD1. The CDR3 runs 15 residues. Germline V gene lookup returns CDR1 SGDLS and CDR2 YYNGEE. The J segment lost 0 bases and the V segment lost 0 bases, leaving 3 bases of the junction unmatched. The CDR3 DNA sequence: TGTGCCAGCAGCGTAGCCGGACAGGTCTCCTACGAGCAGTACTTC. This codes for CASSVAGQVSYEQYF.

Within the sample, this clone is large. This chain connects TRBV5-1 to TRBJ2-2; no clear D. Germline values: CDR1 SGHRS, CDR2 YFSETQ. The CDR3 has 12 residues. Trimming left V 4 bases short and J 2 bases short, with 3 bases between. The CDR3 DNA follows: TGCGCCAGCAGCCCCAACACCGGGGAGCTGTTTTTT. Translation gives CASSPNTGELFF. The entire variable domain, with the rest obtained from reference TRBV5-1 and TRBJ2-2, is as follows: KAGVTQTPRYLIKTRGQQVTLSCSPISGHRSVSWYQQTPGQGLQFLFEYFSETQRNKGNFPGRFSGRQFSNSRSEMNVSTLELGDSALYLCASSPNTGELFFGEGSRLTVL.

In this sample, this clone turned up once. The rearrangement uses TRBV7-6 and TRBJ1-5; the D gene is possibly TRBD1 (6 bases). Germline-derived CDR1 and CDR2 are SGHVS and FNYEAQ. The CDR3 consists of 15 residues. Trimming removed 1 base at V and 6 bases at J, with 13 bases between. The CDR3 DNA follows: TGTGCCAGCAGCTTAGGAGACAGGTTTCGTCAGCCCCAGCATTTT. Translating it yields CASSLGDRFRQPQHF.

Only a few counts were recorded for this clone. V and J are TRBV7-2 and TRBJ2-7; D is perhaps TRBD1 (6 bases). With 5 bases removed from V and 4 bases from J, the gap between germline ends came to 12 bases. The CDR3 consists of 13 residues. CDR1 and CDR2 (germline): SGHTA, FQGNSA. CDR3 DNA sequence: TGTGCCAGCAGCCAAGTGGGGGCGTACGAGCAGTACTTC. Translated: CASSQVGAYEQYF. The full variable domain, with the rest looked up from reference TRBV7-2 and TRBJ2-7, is GAGVSQSPSNKVTEKGKDVELRCDPISGHTALYWYRQSLGQGLEFLIYFQGNSAPDKSGLPSDRFSAERTGGSVSTLTIQRTQQEDSAVYLCASSQVGAYEQYFGPGTRLTVT.

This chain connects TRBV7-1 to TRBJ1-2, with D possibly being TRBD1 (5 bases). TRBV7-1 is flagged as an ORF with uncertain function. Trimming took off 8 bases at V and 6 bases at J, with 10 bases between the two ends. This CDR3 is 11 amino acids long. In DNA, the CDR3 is TGTGCCAGCGGTCGGGGGGATGGCTACACCTTC. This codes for CASGRGDGYTF.

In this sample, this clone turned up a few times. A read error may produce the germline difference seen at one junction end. CDR3 amino acids: CASSQDIPVWETQYF. The CDR3 coding sequence is TGTGCCAGCAGCCAAGATATTCCGGTCTGGGAGACCCAGTACTTC. The rearrangement joins TRBV4-1 to TRBJ2-5; D unclear. The CDR3 is 15 residues long. CDR1 and CDR2 (germline): MGHRA, YSYEKL.

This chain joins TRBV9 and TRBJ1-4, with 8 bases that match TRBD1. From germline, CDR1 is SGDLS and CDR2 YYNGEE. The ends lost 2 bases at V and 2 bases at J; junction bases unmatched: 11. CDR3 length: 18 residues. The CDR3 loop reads CASSVRAGGRWTNEKLFF. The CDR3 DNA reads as TGTGCCAGCAGCGTGAGGGCAGGGGGCCGATGGACTAATGAAAAACTGTTTTTT.

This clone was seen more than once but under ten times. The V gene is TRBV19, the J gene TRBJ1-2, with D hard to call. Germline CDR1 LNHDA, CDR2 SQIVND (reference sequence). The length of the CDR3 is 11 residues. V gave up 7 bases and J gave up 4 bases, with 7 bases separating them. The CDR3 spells CASTRLYGYTF. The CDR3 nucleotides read TGTGCCAGTACCCGCCTCTATGGCTACACCTTC.

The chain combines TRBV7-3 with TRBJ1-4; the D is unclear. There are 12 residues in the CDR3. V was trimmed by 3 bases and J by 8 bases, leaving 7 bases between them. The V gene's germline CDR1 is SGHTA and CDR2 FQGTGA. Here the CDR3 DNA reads TGTGCCAGCAGCTTGGTCCGGGAAAAACTGTTTTTT. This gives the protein CASSLVREKLFF.

DNA for the CDR3: TGTGCCAGCAGCTTAGGGCTGGGGACAGCTAACTATGGCTACACCTTC. As protein: CASSLGLGTANYGYTF. The chain has TRBV7-1 and TRBJ1-2, with TRBD1 identical over 7 bases. TRBV7-1 is an open reading frame whose function is uncertain. Trimming took 4 bases from V and 0 from J; bases not matched to a gene: 8. The CDR3 contains 16 residues.

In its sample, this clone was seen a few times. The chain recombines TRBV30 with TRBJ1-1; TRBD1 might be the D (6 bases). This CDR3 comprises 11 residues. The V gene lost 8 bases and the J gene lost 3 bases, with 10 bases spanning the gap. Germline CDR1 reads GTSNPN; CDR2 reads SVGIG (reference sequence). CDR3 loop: CARTAHTEAFF. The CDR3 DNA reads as TGTGCCAGGACAGCCCACACTGAAGCTTTCTTT.

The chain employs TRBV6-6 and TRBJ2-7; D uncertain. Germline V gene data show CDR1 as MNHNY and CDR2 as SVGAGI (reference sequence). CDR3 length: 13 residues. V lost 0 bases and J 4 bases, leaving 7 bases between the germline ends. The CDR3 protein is CASSYSPRYEQYF. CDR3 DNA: TGTGCCAGCAGTTACTCCCCCCGTTACGAGCAGTACTTC.

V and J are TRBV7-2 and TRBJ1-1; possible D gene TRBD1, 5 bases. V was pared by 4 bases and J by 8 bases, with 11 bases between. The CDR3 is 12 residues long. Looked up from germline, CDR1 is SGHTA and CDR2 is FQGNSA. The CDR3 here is CASSWGDWEAFF. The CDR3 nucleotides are TGTGCCAGCAGCTGGGGGGACTGGGAAGCTTTCTTT.

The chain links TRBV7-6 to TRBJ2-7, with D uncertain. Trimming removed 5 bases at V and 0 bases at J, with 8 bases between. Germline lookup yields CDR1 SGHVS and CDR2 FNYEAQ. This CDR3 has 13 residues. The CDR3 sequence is CASSPTPSYEQYF. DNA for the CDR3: TGTGCCAGCAGCCCCACCCCCTCCTACGAGCAGTACTTC.

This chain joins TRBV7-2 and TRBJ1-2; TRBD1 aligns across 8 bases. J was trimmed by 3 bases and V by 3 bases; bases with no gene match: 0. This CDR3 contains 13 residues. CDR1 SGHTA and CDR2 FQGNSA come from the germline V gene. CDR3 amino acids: CASSLDRDYGYTF. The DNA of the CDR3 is TGTGCCAGCAGCTTGGACAGGGACTATGGCTACACCTTC.

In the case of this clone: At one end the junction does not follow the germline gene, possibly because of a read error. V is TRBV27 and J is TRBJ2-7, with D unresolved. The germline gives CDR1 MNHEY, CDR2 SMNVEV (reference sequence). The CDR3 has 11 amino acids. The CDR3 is CATSDFNEQYF. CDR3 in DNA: TGTGCCACCAGTGACTTCAACGAGCAGTACTTC.

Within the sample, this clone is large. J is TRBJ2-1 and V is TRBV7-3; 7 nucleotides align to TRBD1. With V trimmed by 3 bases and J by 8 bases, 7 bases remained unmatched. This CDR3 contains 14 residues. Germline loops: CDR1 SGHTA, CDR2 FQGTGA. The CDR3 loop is CASSFATGWDEQFF. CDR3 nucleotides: TGTGCCAGCAGCTTTGCGACAGGGTGGGATGAGCAGTTCTTC.

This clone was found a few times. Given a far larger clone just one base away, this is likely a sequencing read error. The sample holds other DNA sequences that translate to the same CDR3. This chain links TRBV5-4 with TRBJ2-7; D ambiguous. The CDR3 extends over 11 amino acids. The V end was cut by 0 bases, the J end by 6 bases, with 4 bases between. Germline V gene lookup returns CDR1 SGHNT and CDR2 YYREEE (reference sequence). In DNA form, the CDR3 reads TGTGCCAGCAGCTTGGATACCGAGCAGTACTTC. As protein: CASSLDTEQYF. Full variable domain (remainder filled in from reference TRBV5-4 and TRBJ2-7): ETGVTQSPTHLIKTRGQQVTLRCSSQSGHNTVSWYQQALGQGPQFIFQYYREEENGRGNFPPRFSGLQFPNYSSELNVNALELDDSALYLCASSLDTEQYFGPGTRLTVT.